This T cell receptor (beta chain) originates from a study of CD8+CD57+ T cells in acquired aplastic anemia. Background on the study: Recorded DNA amounts for sorted CD4+ and CD8+ cells had an average of around 3 ug.

The TCR beta profiling, which covered VDJ combination and CDR3 sequence, was carried out using genomic DNA as the template. TCRdb passed the reads through MiXCR, listing each CDR3 protein once. The sample has approximately 380,000 distinct CDR3 sequences; 55% to 70% are singletons. As for this clonotype: Its antigen remains unknown.

Study conclusions and caveats: Researchers report that around 30 CD8+ CDR3 sequences appeared in both patients and controls. Patients did not significantly differ from controls in CD8+ Simpson's diversity.

Sequences were obtained from sorted CD4+, CD8+, or CD8+CD57+ T cells (not recorded which) from PBMCs. This receptor was obtained from a human donor in good health, serving as a control.

CDR3 DNA sequence: TGTGCCAGCAGCTTAGCGCTGGGAGAGACCACGTACTTC. It is translated as CASSLALGETTYF. The J gene is TRBJ2-5, the V gene TRBV7-8; TRBD2 is a possible D gene (5 bases). V gave up 0 bases and J gave up 13 bases, with 15 bases separating them. Per the germline V gene, CDR1 is SGHVS and CDR2 is FQNEAQ. CDR3 length: 13 amino acids.